The clone carrying this TCR beta chain appeared many times. What it binds is unknown. Prepared TCR beta cDNA libraries contained unique molecular identifiers. TCRdb re-analysed the PCR reads in MiXCR, keeping a single row per CDR3 protein. The sample includes roughly 800,000 distinct CDR3 sequences, about 27% of them seen just once. The germline V and J ends were trimmed by 7 bases and 0 bases, with 6 bases remaining between them. The length of the CDR3 is 12 residues. Germline assignment: CDR1 SQVTM and CDR2 ANQGSEA. The sample originates from a study of post-analysis software for immune sequencing data. Study conclusions and caveats: Compared with controls, patients had more of about 5 TRBV segments, including TRBV5-6, TRBV5-1 and TRBV20-1. Samples prepared in the same batch strongly co-clustered by F measure.

This chain links TRBV29-1 with TRBJ1-4; D is undetermined. The TCR sequence derives from a girl aged 10 to 17 with multiple sclerosis. The sequenced sample consisted of blood. The CDR3: CSAGATNEKLFF. The CDR3, as DNA: TGCAGCGCCGGGGCAACTAATGAAAAACTGTTTTTT.